The rows below give T cell receptor beta chains drawn from one sample of a study of molecular identifiers for immune sequencing clone quantification. TCRdb re-analysed the PCR reads in MiXCR, keeping a single row per CDR3 protein. The profile shows some 93,000 distinct CDR3 sequences, under 25% of them singletons. Sequencing was performed on naive CD8+ T cells from blood, with Jurkat cell RNA spiked in. Receptors were obtained from a human donor in good health. Some libraries in this study had Jurkat cell RNA spiked in. The CDR3 runs from the conserved cysteine through the conserved F or W. D genes are given only for firm matches. For some rows the clone size is stated as once, few or many, or as a class when expanded; others skip it.

CDR3 DNA: TGTGCCAGCGAAAGGGGGGTGGGGGCAGATACGCAGTATTTT
CDR3 protein: CASERGVGADTQYF
V gene: TRBV6-6
D gene: -
J gene: TRBJ2-3
clone size: many

CDR3 DNA: TGCGCCAGCAGCCACCCAAGCGGTTCTTTCGGGACAGCTAATCAGCCCCAGCATTTT
CDR3 protein: CASSHPSGSFGTANQPQHF
V gene: TRBV4-1
D gene: TRBD1
J gene: TRBJ1-5
clone size: many

CDR3 DNA: TGTGCCAGCTCCCCGGGACAGATAACGCTCGGGGAGCTGTTTTTT
CDR3 protein: CASSPGQITLGELFF
V gene: TRBV6-6
D gene: TRBD1
J gene: TRBJ2-2
clone size: few

CDR3 DNA: TGTGCCAGCAGTTACACCCGGACTAATGAGCAGTTCTTC
CDR3 protein: CASSYTRTNEQFF
V gene: TRBV6-2/TRBV6-3
D gene: -
J gene: TRBJ2-1
clone size: many

CDR3 DNA: TGTGCCAGCAGTTACAGGACAGGGAGCGAGACCCAGTACTTC
CDR3 protein: CASSYRTGSETQYF
V gene: TRBV6-2/TRBV6-3
D gene: TRBD1
J gene: TRBJ2-5
clone size: few

CDR3 DNA: TGTGCCAGCAGCCCCCAGGGGGTTTCAGGAAACACCATATATTTT
CDR3 protein: CASSPQGVSGNTIYF
V gene: TRBV9
D gene: TRBD1
J gene: TRBJ1-3
clone size: many

CDR3 DNA: TGTGCCAGCAGCCCGGAAAGTAGCGGGGGGGCCGTGGAGACCCAGTACTTC
CDR3 protein: CASSPESSGGAVETQYF
V gene: TRBV7-2
D gene: TRBD2
J gene: TRBJ2-5
clone size: many

CDR3 DNA: TGTGCCAGTAGTACGGGACAGGGAATGGCCTACGAGCAGTACTTC
CDR3 protein: CASSTGQGMAYEQYF
V gene: TRBV19
D gene: TRBD1
J gene: TRBJ2-7
clone size: -

CDR3 DNA: TGTGCCAGTAGTGTGGACGGTACCTACGAGCAGTACTTC
CDR3 protein: CASSVDGTYEQYF
V gene: TRBV19
D gene: -
J gene: TRBJ2-7
clone size: -

CDR3 DNA: TGTGCCAGCAGTTTATCCGGGCAGAGCTACGAGCAGTACTTC
CDR3 protein: CASSLSGQSYEQYF
V gene: TRBV28
D gene: -
J gene: TRBJ2-7
clone size: -

CDR3 DNA: TGTGCCAGCAGTGATCGAGCGGGAGCGTACAATGAGCAGTTCTTC
CDR3 protein: CASSDRAGAYNEQFF
V gene: TRBV6-4
D gene: TRBD2
J gene: TRBJ2-1
clone size: few

CDR3 DNA: TGTGCCAGCAGTTGGGACAGGTTTATTTCACCCCTCCACTTT
CDR3 protein: CASSWDRFISPLHF
V gene: TRBV12-3/TRBV12-4
D gene: TRBD1
J gene: TRBJ1-6
clone size: -

CDR3 DNA: TGTGCCAGTGCCTGGGGGGCCTATAGCGGGAGAATGCTCGGTGAGCAGTTCTTC
CDR3 protein: CASAWGAYSGRMLGEQFF
V gene: TRBV19
D gene: TRBD2
J gene: TRBJ2-1
clone size: many

CDR3 DNA: TGTGCCAGCAGTTACGGTCCAGGCACGGAGCAGTACTTC
CDR3 protein: CASSYGPGTEQYF
V gene: TRBV6-5
D gene: -
J gene: TRBJ2-7
clone size: many

CDR3 DNA: TGTGCCAGCAGTTCCGACGGGACAGGGTACTCACCCCTCCACTTT
CDR3 protein: CASSSDGTGYSPLHF
V gene: TRBV27
D gene: TRBD1
J gene: TRBJ1-6
clone size: many

CDR3 DNA: TGTGCCACCTCAAAGTTCCCTTATAGCAATCAGCCCCAGCATTTT
CDR3 protein: CATSKFPYSNQPQHF
V gene: TRBV6-2/TRBV6-3
D gene: -
J gene: TRBJ1-5
clone size: -

CDR3 DNA: TGTGCCAGTAGTATAGTATTCCGGACTAGCGGGGCCTACGAGCAGTACTTC
CDR3 protein: CASSIVFRTSGAYEQYF
V gene: TRBV19
D gene: TRBD2
J gene: TRBJ2-7
clone size: -

CDR3 DNA: TGTGCCAGCAGGTTCCCCGGGACAGGGGGCGCTTGGGCGGGGTCGGATACGCAGTATTTT
CDR3 protein: CASRFPGTGGAWAGSDTQYF
V gene: TRBV2
D gene: TRBD1
J gene: TRBJ2-3
clone size: many

CDR3 DNA: TGCGCCAGCAGCCGGAGCCGGACAGGGAGCTCCTACGAGCAGTACTTC
CDR3 protein: CASSRSRTGSSYEQYF
V gene: TRBV4-3
D gene: TRBD1
J gene: TRBJ2-7
clone size: many

CDR3 DNA: TGCGCCAGCAGCCAAGCGACAGCAACTAATGAAAAACTGTTTTTT
CDR3 protein: CASSQATATNEKLFF
V gene: TRBV4-3
D gene: -
J gene: TRBJ1-4
clone size: many

CDR3 DNA: TGTGCCAGCAGTCTCATTACGACAGGTGACCCTCCTAGCACAGATACGCAGTATTTT
CDR3 protein: CASSLITTGDPPSTDTQYF
V gene: TRBV2
D gene: -
J gene: TRBJ2-3
clone size: many

CDR3 DNA: TGCGCCAGCAGCCAAGATGCCAGAAACTATGGCTACACCTTC
CDR3 protein: CASSQDARNYGYTF
V gene: TRBV4-3
D gene: -
J gene: TRBJ1-2
clone size: many

CDR3 DNA: TGTGCCAGCAGTGTTGGTTACTCTGGGGCCAACGTCCTGACTTTC
CDR3 protein: CASSVGYSGANVLTF
V gene: TRBV2
D gene: -
J gene: TRBJ2-6
clone size: many

CDR3 DNA: TGTGCCAGCAGTTTATGGGGGACAGGTCAAGAGCAGTACTTC
CDR3 protein: CASSLWGTGQEQYF
V gene: TRBV27
D gene: TRBD1
J gene: TRBJ2-7
clone size: many

CDR3 DNA: TGTGCCAGCAGCTTAGCAACTACTGAAGCTTTCTTT
CDR3 protein: CASSLATTEAFF
V gene: TRBV7-9
D gene: -
J gene: TRBJ1-1
clone size: -

CDR3 DNA: TGTGCCAGCTCCCGAAGTGGGGTTAAGAACACTGAAGCTTTCTTT
CDR3 protein: CASSRSGVKNTEAFF
V gene: TRBV7-9
D gene: -
J gene: TRBJ1-1
clone size: many

CDR3 DNA: TGTGCCACCAGCAGAGGACTAGCGGGCCCCAGAGATACGCAGTATTTT
CDR3 protein: CATSRGLAGPRDTQYF
V gene: TRBV15
D gene: TRBD2
J gene: TRBJ2-3
clone size: many

CDR3 DNA: TGCGCCAGCAGTGAGCTACAGGGGGGCCGCGATACGCAGTATTTT
CDR3 protein: CASSELQGGRDTQYF
V gene: TRBV10-1
D gene: TRBD1
J gene: TRBJ2-3
clone size: few

CDR3 DNA: TGTGCCAGCAGCACCCGGTTGCAAGAGACCCAGTACTTC
CDR3 protein: CASSTRLQETQYF
V gene: TRBV7-9
D gene: -
J gene: TRBJ2-5
clone size: -

CDR3 DNA: TGTGCCAGCAGTTTCGCCGGGACAGGGCTCTACGAGCAGTACTTC
CDR3 protein: CASSFAGTGLYEQYF
V gene: TRBV27
D gene: TRBD1
J gene: TRBJ2-7
clone size: -

CDR3 DNA: TGTGCCAGCTCACCTCACAAGCTTAATTCACCCCTCCACTTT
CDR3 protein: CASSPHKLNSPLHF
V gene: TRBV18
D gene: -
J gene: TRBJ1-6
clone size: many

CDR3 DNA: TGTGCCACCAGTGATGGACAACTTAGCACAGATACGCAGTATTTT
CDR3 protein: CATSDGQLSTDTQYF
V gene: TRBV24-1
D gene: -
J gene: TRBJ2-3
clone size: many

CDR3 DNA: TGTGCCAGCAGTCTGGGAGGGCTCCACGAGCAGTACTTC
CDR3 protein: CASSLGGLHEQYF
V gene: TRBV6-2/TRBV6-3
D gene: TRBD2
J gene: TRBJ2-7
clone size: many

CDR3 DNA: TGCAGGGCCAAAGACAGGGGGTCCTCCTACGAGCAGTACTTC
CDR3 protein: CRAKDRGSSYEQYF
V gene: TRBV20-1
D gene: TRBD1
J gene: TRBJ2-7
clone size: many

CDR3 DNA: TGCGCCAGCAGTGAGATACGGACCGGCCCTGAGACCCAGTACTTC
CDR3 protein: CASSEIRTGPETQYF
V gene: TRBV10-1
D gene: -
J gene: TRBJ2-5
clone size: once

CDR3 DNA: TGTGCCAGCAGGGGACTAGGCGAGCAGTACTTC
CDR3 protein: CASRGLGEQYF
V gene: TRBV2
D gene: TRBD2
J gene: TRBJ2-7
clone size: few

CDR3 DNA: TGTGCCAGCAGTGAAGCGCGGACCCTGGGCGACGAGCAGTACTTC
CDR3 protein: CASSEARTLGDEQYF
V gene: TRBV2
D gene: -
J gene: TRBJ2-7
clone size: many

CDR3 DNA: TGTGCCAGTAGTATAGTTAGCGGGGGGACCTACGAGCAGTACTTC
CDR3 protein: CASSIVSGGTYEQYF
V gene: TRBV19
D gene: TRBD2
J gene: TRBJ2-7
clone size: many

CDR3 DNA: TGTGCCAGCAGCGTAGGACAGGGGGGAAAAGAAGCTTTCTTT
CDR3 protein: CASSVGQGGKEAFF
V gene: TRBV13
D gene: TRBD1
J gene: TRBJ1-1
clone size: many

CDR3 DNA: TGTGCCAGCAGCTACCCCTCGACAGGGGGGTCGCCGAGGGCTTTCTTT
CDR3 protein: CASSYPSTGGSPRAFF
V gene: TRBV2
D gene: TRBD1
J gene: TRBJ1-1
clone size: many

CDR3 DNA: TGTGCCAGCAGCTCGCCCCAGAACAGGTTCATGAACACTGAAGCTTTCTTT
CDR3 protein: CASSSPQNRFMNTEAFF
V gene: TRBV7-9
D gene: -
J gene: TRBJ1-1
clone size: many

CDR3 DNA: TGTGCCAGCAGTTATTTGTTGGGGGGGAGCACTGAAGCTTTCTTT
CDR3 protein: CASSYLLGGSTEAFF
V gene: TRBV6-5
D gene: -
J gene: TRBJ1-1
clone size: many

CDR3 DNA: TGTGCCAGTACTACTACAGGGAGCACTGAAGCTTTCTTT
CDR3 protein: CASTTTGSTEAFF
V gene: TRBV19
D gene: -
J gene: TRBJ1-1
clone size: -

CDR3 DNA: TGCAGTGCTAGAGACTCCGGGACAGGACGCACCGGGGAGCTGTTTTTT
CDR3 protein: CSARDSGTGRTGELFF
V gene: TRBV20-1
D gene: TRBD1
J gene: TRBJ2-2
clone size: many

CDR3 DNA: TGCGCCGGCAGCCAAAACTCATTAATGGGATTCTCCGACAATGAGCAGTTCTTC
CDR3 protein: CAGSQNSLMGFSDNEQFF
V gene: TRBV4-3
D gene: -
J gene: TRBJ2-1
clone size: -

CDR3 DNA: TGTGCCACCAGCAGAGAGGCGAACGGGGGGTCCACAGATACGCAGTATTTT
CDR3 protein: CATSREANGGSTDTQYF
V gene: TRBV15
D gene: TRBD2
J gene: TRBJ2-3
clone size: many

CDR3 DNA: TGTGCCAGCTCATCCCCTAGGGCTTTCTCCTACAATGAGCAGTTCTTC
CDR3 protein: CASSSPRAFSYNEQFF
V gene: TRBV18
D gene: -
J gene: TRBJ2-1
clone size: few

CDR3 DNA: TGTGCCAGCAGTGACCCCAGGGCTACAGATACGCAGTATTTT
CDR3 protein: CASSDPRATDTQYF
V gene: TRBV2
D gene: -
J gene: TRBJ2-3
clone size: many

CDR3 DNA: TGTGCCAGCAGCTTAGGGGTGGACAGGGGGCTCTCCAGGGATTTT
CDR3 protein: CASSLGVDRGLSRDF
V gene: TRBV7-9
D gene: TRBD1
J gene: TRBJ2-3
clone size: few

CDR3 DNA: TGTGCCAGCCAGAGAGAGGTGGGCTCCTACAATGAGCAGTTCTTC
CDR3 protein: CASQREVGSYNEQFF
V gene: TRBV28
D gene: -
J gene: TRBJ2-1
clone size: -